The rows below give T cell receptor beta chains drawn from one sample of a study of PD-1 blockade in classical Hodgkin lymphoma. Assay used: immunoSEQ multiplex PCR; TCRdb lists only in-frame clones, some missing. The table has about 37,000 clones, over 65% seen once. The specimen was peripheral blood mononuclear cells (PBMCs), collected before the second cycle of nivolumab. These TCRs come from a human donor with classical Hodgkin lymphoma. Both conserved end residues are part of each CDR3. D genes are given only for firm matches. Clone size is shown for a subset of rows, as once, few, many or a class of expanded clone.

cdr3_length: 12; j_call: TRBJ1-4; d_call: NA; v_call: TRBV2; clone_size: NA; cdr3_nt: TGTGCCAGCAACCCCAGGGGTGAAAAACTGTTTTTT; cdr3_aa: CASNPRGEKLFF
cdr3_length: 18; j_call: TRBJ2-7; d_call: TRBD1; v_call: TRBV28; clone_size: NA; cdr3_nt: TGTGCCAGCAGTCCCCATTCGGATGGGACAGGGGTTCTCATCGAGCAGTACTTC; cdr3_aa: CASSPHSDGTGVLIEQYF
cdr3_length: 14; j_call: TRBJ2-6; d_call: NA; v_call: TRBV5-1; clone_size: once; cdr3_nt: TGCGCCAGCAGTTCACGGTCTGAGGCCAACGTCCTGACTTTC; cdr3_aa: CASSSRSEANVLTF
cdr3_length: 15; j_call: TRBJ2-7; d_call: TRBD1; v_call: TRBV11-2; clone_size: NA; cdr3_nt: TGTGCCAGCAGCCCCACCGGGACAGGGAGTTCCGAGCAGTACTTC; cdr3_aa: CASSPTGTGSSEQYF
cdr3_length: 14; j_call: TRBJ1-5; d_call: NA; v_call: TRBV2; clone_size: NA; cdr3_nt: TGTGCCAGCAGTGAACTGGACGGTAATCAGCCCCAGCATTTT; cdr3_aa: CASSELDGNQPQHF
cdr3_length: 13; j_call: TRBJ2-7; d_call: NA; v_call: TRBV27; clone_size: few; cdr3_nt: TGTGCCAGCAGAGGCGGTTTCTCGAGCGAGCAGTACTTC; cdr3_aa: CASRGGFSSEQYF
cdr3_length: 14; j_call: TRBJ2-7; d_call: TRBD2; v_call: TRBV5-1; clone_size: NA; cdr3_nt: TGCGCCAGCAGCTCGAGCGGGGCGAACTACGAGCAGTACTTC; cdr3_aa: CASSSSGANYEQYF
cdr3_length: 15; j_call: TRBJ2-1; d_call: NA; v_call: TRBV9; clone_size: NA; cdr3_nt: TGTGCCAGCAGCGTGCAAGGGGTGTCCTACAATGAGCAGTTCTTC; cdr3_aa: CASSVQGVSYNEQFF
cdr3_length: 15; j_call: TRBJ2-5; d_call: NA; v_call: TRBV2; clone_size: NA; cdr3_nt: TGTGCCAGCAGTGATTCCGGGCCCCCCCAAGAGACCCAGTACTTC; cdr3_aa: CASSDSGPPQETQYF
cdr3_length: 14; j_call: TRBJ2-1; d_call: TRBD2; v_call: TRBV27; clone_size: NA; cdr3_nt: TGTGCCAGCAGTTTCCCGGGGGGCTACAATGAGCAGTTCTTC; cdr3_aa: CASSFPGGYNEQFF
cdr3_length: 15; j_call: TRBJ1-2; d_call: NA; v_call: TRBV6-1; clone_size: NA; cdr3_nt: TGTGCCAGCAGCCCTAGGTCAGGGATGAACTATGGCTACACCTTC; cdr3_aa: CASSPRSGMNYGYTF
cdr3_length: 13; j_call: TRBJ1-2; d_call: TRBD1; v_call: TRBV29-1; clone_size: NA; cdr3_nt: TGCAGCGGCGGGACAGGGGCCAACGGAGGCTACACCTTC; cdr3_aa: CSGGTGANGGYTF
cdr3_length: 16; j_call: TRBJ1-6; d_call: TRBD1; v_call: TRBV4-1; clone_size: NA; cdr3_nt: TGCGCCAGCAGCCAAGATCTCCCTCGACAGGGATTGGCCCTCCACTTT; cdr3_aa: CASSQDLPRQGLALHF
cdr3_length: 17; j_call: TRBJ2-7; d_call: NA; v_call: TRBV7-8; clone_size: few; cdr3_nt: TGTGCCAGCAGTCACGACGGACCAACATTGAACCCCTACGAGCAGTACTTC; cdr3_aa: CASSHDGPTLNPYEQYF
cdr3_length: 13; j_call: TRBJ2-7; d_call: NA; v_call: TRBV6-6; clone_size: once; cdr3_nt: TGTGCCAGCAGTTCGACTAGGACCGACGAGCAGTACTTC; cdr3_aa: CASSSTRTDEQYF
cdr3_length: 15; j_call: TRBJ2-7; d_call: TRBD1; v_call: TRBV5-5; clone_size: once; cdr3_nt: TGTGCCAGCAGCCCCCAGGGGGCGAAAACCTACGAGCAGTACTTC; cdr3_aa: CASSPQGAKTYEQYF
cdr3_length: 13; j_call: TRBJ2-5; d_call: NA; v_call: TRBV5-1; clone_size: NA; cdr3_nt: TGCGCCAGCAGCAGAACAGCTCAAGAGACCCAGTACTTC; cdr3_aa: CASSRTAQETQYF
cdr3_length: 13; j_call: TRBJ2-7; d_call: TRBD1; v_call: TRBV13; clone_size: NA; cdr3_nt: TGTGCCAGCAGCCCCGGACAGGTCACCGAGCAGTACTTC; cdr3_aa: CASSPGQVTEQYF
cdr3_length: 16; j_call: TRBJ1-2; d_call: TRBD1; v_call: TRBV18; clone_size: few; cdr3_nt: TGTGCCAGCTCACCTACAGGGGGTCCCCTTAACTATGGCTACACCTTC; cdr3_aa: CASSPTGGPLNYGYTF
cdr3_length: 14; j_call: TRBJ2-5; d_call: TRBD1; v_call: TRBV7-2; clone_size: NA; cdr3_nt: TGTGCCAGCAGCTCGACAGGGGGCATGGAGACCCAGTACTTC; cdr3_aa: CASSSTGGMETQYF
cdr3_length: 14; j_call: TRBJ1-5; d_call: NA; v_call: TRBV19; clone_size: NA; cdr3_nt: TGTGCCAGTAGGGGCAGGGTCAGCAATCAGCCCCAGCATTTT; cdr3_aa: CASRGRVSNQPQHF
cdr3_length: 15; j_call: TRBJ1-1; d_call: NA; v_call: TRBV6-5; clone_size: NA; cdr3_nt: TGTGCCAGCAGTTACAAGGACGGCCTCTACACTGAAGCTTTCTTT; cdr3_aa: CASSYKDGLYTEAFF
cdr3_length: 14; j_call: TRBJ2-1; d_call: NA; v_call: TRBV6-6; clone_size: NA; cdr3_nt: TGTGCCAGCAGTTACTCGGTGGGTCACCGTGAGCAGTTCTTC; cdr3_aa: CASSYSVGHREQFF
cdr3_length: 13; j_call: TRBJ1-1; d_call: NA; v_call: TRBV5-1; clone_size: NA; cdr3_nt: TGCGCCAGCAGCTTGGACGTGAACACTGAAGCTTTCTTT; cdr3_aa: CASSLDVNTEAFF
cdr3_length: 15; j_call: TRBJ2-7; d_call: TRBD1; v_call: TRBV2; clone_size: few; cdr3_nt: TGTGCCAGCAGGGGACAGGGTTCAAGCTCCTACGAGCAGTACTTC; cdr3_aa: CASRGQGSSSYEQYF
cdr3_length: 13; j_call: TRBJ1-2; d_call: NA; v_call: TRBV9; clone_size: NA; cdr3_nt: TGCGCCAGCAGCCGTAAGTGGGAGCCTGGCTACACCTTC; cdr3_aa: CASSRKWEPGYTF